Listed below are T cell receptor beta chains from one sample, sequenced in a study of blood T cells in healthy people across ages. TCRdb re-analysed the 5' RACE reads in MiXCR, keeping a single row per CDR3 protein. The sample lists hundreds of thousands of distinct CDR3 sequences, roughly 44% seen once, with approximately 19% in the top ten. Sequenced sample: blood. These TCRs come from a man between 60 and 70 years old in good health. Both conserved end residues are part of each CDR3. D genes are given only for firm matches. Some rows mark clone size as missing; the rest say once, few, many or name a class of expanded clone.

>TRBV29-1|.|few|TRBJ1-2
TGCAGCGTTGAGCCCTGGGACCCTTCTAGCTATGGCTACACCTTC
CSVEPWDPSSYGYTF
>TRBV5-1|TRBD2|.|TRBJ2-7
TGCGCCAGCAGCTATGATAGCGGGAGCTCCTACGAGCAGTACTTC
CASSYDSGSSYEQYF
>TRBV7-9|.|few|TRBJ2-3
TGTGCCAGTACCCCAGGGGACGGAAGAGATACGCAGTATTTT
CASTPGDGRDTQYF
>TRBV15|.|few|TRBJ2-7
TGTACCACCAGCAGAGATCCGGCAGTGTCCTACGAGCAGTACTTC
CTTSRDPAVSYEQYF
>TRBV24-1|.|once|TRBJ2-3
TGTGCCACCAGTGATGGGGGTTTGGCTATGCAGTATTTT
CATSDGGLAMQYF
>TRBV5-1|.|.|TRBJ2-6
TGCGCCAGCAGCCCATGGCATCCGTCTTTAAGCTCTGGGGCCAACGTCCTGACTTTC
CASSPWHPSLSSGANVLTF
>TRBV4-3|TRBD1|.|TRBJ2-1
TGCGCCAGCAGCCAAGATACAGGGGCGGCCTACAATGAGCAGTTCTTC
CASSQDTGAAYNEQFF
>TRBV9|TRBD2|.|TRBJ2-3
TGTGCCAGCAGCGTAGACCGGACTAGCGGGAGCCTCACAGATACGCAGTATTTT
CASSVDRTSGSLTDTQYF
>TRBV29-1|TRBD2|few|TRBJ2-3
TGCAGCGGGGGGGAGGGCGCAGATACGCAGTATTTT
CSGGEGADTQYF
>TRBV25-1|.|.|TRBJ2-1
TGTGCCAGCAGTGAATATCCCAGTTCAACAGCCGCCGTTTACAATGAGCAGTTCTTC
CASSEYPSSTAAVYNEQFF
>TRBV6-5|.|.|TRBJ2-6
TGTGCCAGCAGTTACTCGTGGGCGACTGGGGCCAACGTCCTGACTTTC
CASSYSWATGANVLTF
>TRBV12-3/TRBV12-4|.|.|TRBJ2-3
TGTGCCAGCAGTTTAAGAGAAGGTGGGGGATATACGCAGTATTTT
CASSLREGGGYTQYF
>TRBV5-1|.|.|TRBJ1-5
TGCGCCAGCAGCTTGGGTAGGGGAGAGGGGAGCAATCAGCCCCAGCATTTT
CASSLGRGEGSNQPQHF
>TRBV20-1|TRBD2|.|TRBJ2-3
TGCAGTGCTAGAGATTCAGCGGGGGCGCTACTTACAAATACGCAGTATTTT
CSARDSAGALLTNTQYF
>TRBV5-1|TRBD2|.|TRBJ2-3
TGCGCCAGCACCGCCTTGAGCGGGGGGGCCCTATACACAGATACGCAGTATTTT
CASTALSGGALYTDTQYF
>TRBV7-9|.|.|TRBJ2-3
TGTGCCAGCAGCCCCGAGGGGGGGAGCACAGATACGCAGTATTTT
CASSPEGGSTDTQYF
>TRBV5-1|TRBD1|.|TRBJ2-7
TGCGCCAGCAGCTCGGACAGGCAGCAGTACTTC
CASSSDRQQYF
>TRBV6-2/TRBV6-3|TRBD1|.|TRBJ2-5
TGTGCCAGCAACCCGGACAGGTACCAAGAGACCCAGTACTTC
CASNPDRYQETQYF
>TRBV4-3|.|few|TRBJ2-5
TGCGCCAGCAGCCAAGAAATCGGGGTAGAGACCCAGTACTTC
CASSQEIGVETQYF
>TRBV7-2|TRBD2|few|TRBJ2-5
TGTGCCAGCAGCACCTGGACTAGCGGAGATCGAGAGACCCAGTACTTC
CASSTWTSGDRETQYF
>TRBV6-5|TRBD2|.|TRBJ2-1
TGTGCCAGCAGTGACCTAGCGGGGGCCTACAATGAGCAGTTCTTC
CASSDLAGAYNEQFF
>TRBV6-6|TRBD1|few|TRBJ2-1
TGTGCCAGCGGCCGGGGGACAGGGCACAATGAGCAGTTCTTC
CASGRGTGHNEQFF
>TRBV10-3|TRBD1|.|TRBJ2-5
TGTGCCGTAGCACAGGGGAAAGAGACCCAGTACTTC
CAVAQGKETQYF
>TRBV24-1|TRBD1|many|TRBJ2-5
TGTGCCACCAGTGCCTCCCTAGGGACAGGGGACGGGGAGACCCAGTACTTC
CATSASLGTGDGETQYF
>TRBV5-6|.|once|TRBJ2-7
TGTGCCAGCAGCTTTCTCAGGGATGAGCAGTACTTC
CASSFLRDEQYF
>TRBV27|.|few|TRBJ1-4
TGTGCCAGCAGGAAGACAACCGGGAGAGAGGAACTGTTTTTT
CASRKTTGREELFF
>TRBV27|.|.|TRBJ2-5
TGTGCCAGCAGTTTATCGAGGCGTGTGCCCCAAGAGACCCAGTACTTC
CASSLSRRVPQETQYF
>TRBV7-2|.|.|TRBJ2-5
TGTGCCAGCAGCTTATTTAAGGGATTGGAGACCCAGTACTTC
CASSLFKGLETQYF
>TRBV10-3|TRBD2|many|TRBJ2-1
TGTGCCATCAGTGATAATCTAGCGGGGGTCGACAATGAGCAGTTCTTC
CAISDNLAGVDNEQFF
>TRBV2|TRBD2|.|TRBJ2-5
TGTGCCAGCAGGGGACTAGCGGGGACGCCCGAGACCCAGTACTTC
CASRGLAGTPETQYF
>TRBV3-1|.|.|TRBJ2-5
TGTGCCAGCAGCCGAGACGGGACGGCGGGCGAGACCCAGTACTTC
CASSRDGTAGETQYF
>TRBV5-1|.|.|TRBJ2-3
TGCGCCAGCCGGGTCTCCACAGATACGCAGTATTTT
CASRVSTDTQYF
>TRBV7-2|TRBD1|few|TRBJ1-6
TGTGCCAGCAGGCTTTTCGACGACCCGGGACAGGCGACCTCGAGACCCCTCCACTTT
CASRLFDDPGQATSRPLHF